The present TCR beta chain was sequenced within a study of CD8+ T cells in alopecia areata (dated by TCRdb to the late 2010s). Background for the entire study: Treated patients were enrolled in an open-label pilot trial of oral tofacitinib at 5 to 10 mg twice daily for moderate-to-severe alopecia areata. Patients received tofacitinib for 6 to 18 months and were then followed off drug for 6 months to check for delayed response and recurrence. Disease severity in treated patients was measured with the SALT score, which quantifies the percentage of affected scalp surface area. To study T cell clonal expansion in alopecia areata, the researchers applied high-throughput TCRbeta sequencing to both the C3H/HeJ mouse model and human patients. Scalp tissue and sorted CD4+ and CD8+ peripheral blood T cells from patchy and totalis/universalis alopecia areata patients and from healthy controls were covered by human TCRbeta sequencing. Biopsies were taken from tofacitinib-treated patients at baseline and again at 4 and 24 weeks into treatment, and several of those patients also had a later scalp biopsy. Clonality in the scalp was compared among normal scalp (n=4), patchy alopecia areata scalp (n=8), and alopecia totalis/universalis scalp (n=8). RNA was obtained with the PAXgene miRNA kit for fixed scalp, the miRNeasy kit for PBMCs, and the RNeasy kit for mouse skin. TCRbeta CDR3 regions were amplified by immunoSEQ multiplex PCR using 35 Vbeta forward and 13 Jbeta reverse primers.

The time point label here, explained by the study, means: 24 weeks on oral tofacitinib. This specimen's treatment or condition label, per the study, means: oral pan-JAK inhibitor, 5-10 mg twice daily. Lesional scalp punch biopsies and peripheral blood were obtained from alopecia areata patients. PBMCs were isolated by density centrifugation and stained for CD3, CD4 and CD8, and CD4+ and CD8+ T cells were sorted on a FACSAria. Regarding this clone: Its antigen is currently not known. No qualities accompany the bases; no much larger clone lies one base away.

The full study reports these points: Shared TCR sequences between patients were less evident than in mice, which may be partly attributable to HLA diversity in the patient population. Because the treated cohort was small and included a single nonresponder, larger studies are needed to assess links between baseline CD8+ expansion and response. Resident alphabeta T cells in normal human skin are also sequenced, complicating scalp TCR repertoire analysis, unlike mouse skin dominated by gammadelta T cells. During tofacitinib treatment, many expanded lesional clones stuck around in both scalp and blood, and this persistence may partly explain why relapse happens after treatment is stopped. Compared with normal scalp, lesional scalp had higher clonality and more expanded CD8+ clones, particularly in alopecia totalis/universalis, a pattern that suggests antigenic drive. Scalp clonality and the number of expanded CD8+ clones among the top 100 scalp clones were significantly decreased by tofacitinib.

Libraries came from the immunoSEQ multiplex PCR assay. To provide template for TCR sequencing, every sample had RNA extracted and reverse transcribed into cDNA. SuperScript III was used to make first-strand cDNA, primed with a 2:1 mix of oligo-dT and random hexamers. A synthetic immune receptor repertoire was used to gauge amplification bias, and whatever bias remained was removed computationally. Turning to the authors' computational methods: Raw reads were preprocessed for error removal, and CDR3 was defined according to IMGT conventions as running from the conserved cysteine to phenylalanine. Clonality was computed as 1 minus the Shannon entropy, with the entropy normalized by log2 of the number of productive unique TCRs. Whether each scalp clone was CD4 or CD8 was inferred by checking scalp TCRbeta sequences against the CD4 and CD8 repertoires from sorted blood. Here the immuneACCESS table is served through TCRdb, limited to in-frame sequences with V and J called. Missing clones are a known gap in these copies; in checked studies unresolved V genes cover under half, and the rest lacks a known reason. V and J calls and clone size follow that table, whereas D and trimming were derived from the DNA. The table for this sample lists 35,000 to 45,000 clones; more than 90% of them were counted only once. The top ten clonotypes cover 15% to 20% of the sample.

From a lookup of the germline V gene, CDR1 and CDR2 are MNHNS and SASEGT. From its cysteine to its phenylalanine, the CDR3 spans 14 amino acids. The DNA shown is the 42-base CDR3, in frame from base 1. V trim: 6 bases; J trim: 3 bases; unmatched bases: 4. The sequenced sample was CD8+ T cells sorted from blood, obtained at week 24, from a patient treated with tofacitinib. The sequence was obtained from a human donor with alopecia areata. The chain is assembled from TRBV6-1 and TRBJ2-2; TRBD2 fits 7 bases in the junction. The DNA is as follows: TGTGCCAGCAGCGGGGCGGGGGACACCGGGGAGCTGTTTTTT. Translated, this gives CASSGAGDTGELFF.